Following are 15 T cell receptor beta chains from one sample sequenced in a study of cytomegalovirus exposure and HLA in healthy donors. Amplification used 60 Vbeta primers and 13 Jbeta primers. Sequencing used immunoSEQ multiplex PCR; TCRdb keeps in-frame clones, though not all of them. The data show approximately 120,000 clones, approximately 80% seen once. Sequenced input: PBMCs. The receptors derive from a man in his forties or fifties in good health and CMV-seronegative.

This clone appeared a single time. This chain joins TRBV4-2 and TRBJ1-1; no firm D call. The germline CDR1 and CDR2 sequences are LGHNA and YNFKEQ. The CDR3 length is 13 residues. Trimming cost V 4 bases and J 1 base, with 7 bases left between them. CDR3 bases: TGTGCCAGCAGCCTCCTAGGGAACACTGAAGCTTTCTTT. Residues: CASSLLGNTEAFF.

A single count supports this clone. The CDR3 sequence: CAIREGTGGYGTEAFF. The CDR3 DNA reads as TGTGCCATCAGGGAGGGGACAGGCGGTTACGGCACTGAAGCTTTCTTT. V and J are TRBV10-3 and TRBJ1-1, with 8 bases that match TRBD1. The germline V gene has CDR1 ENHRY and CDR2 SYGVKD. The CDR3 is 16 residues long. J gave up 4 bases and V 6 bases, and 13 bases lay outside the gene matches.

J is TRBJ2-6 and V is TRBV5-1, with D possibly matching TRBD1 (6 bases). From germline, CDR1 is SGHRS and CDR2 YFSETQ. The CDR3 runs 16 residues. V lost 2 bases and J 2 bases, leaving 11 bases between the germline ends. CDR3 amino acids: CASSFTGYAGANVLTF. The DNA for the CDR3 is TGCGCCAGCAGCTTCACAGGGTACGCTGGGGCCAACGTCCTGACTTTC.

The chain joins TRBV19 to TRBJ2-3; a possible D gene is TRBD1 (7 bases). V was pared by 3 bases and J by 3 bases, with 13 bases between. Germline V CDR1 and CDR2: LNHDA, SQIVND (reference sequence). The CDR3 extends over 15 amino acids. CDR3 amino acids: CASSISGGGTDTQYF. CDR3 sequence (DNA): TGTGCCAGTAGTATCTCAGGGGGAGGAACAGATACGCAGTATTTT. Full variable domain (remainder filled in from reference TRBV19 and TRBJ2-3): DGGITQSPKYLFRKEGQNVTLSCEQNLNHDAMYWYRQDPGQGLRLIYYSQIVNDFQKGDIAEGYSVSREKKESFPLTVTSAQKNPTAFYLCASSISGGGTDTQYFGPGTRLTVL.

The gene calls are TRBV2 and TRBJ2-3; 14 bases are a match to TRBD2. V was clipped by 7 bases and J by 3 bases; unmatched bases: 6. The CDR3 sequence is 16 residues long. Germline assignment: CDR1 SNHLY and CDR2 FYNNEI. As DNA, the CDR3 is TGTGCCAGCACGAGACTAGCGGGAGGGGGAACAGATACGCAGTATTTT. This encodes CASTRLAGGGTDTQYF.

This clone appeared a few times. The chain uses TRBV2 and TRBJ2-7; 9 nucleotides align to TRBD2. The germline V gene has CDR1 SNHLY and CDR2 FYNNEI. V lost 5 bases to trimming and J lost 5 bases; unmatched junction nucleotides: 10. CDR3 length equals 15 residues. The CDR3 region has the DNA TGTGCCAGCAGTCGAGCGGGAGGACGAGTGGACGAGCAGTACTTC. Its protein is CASSRAGGRVDEQYF.

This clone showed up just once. In DNA form, the CDR3 reads TGTGCCAGCAGCTTAAATGAGGCAGGGCTCTCTGGAAACACCATATATTTT. This gives the protein CASSLNEAGLSGNTIYF. The J gene is TRBJ1-3, the V gene TRBV7-2; tentative D call: TRBD1 (5 bases). The CDR3 runs to 17 residues. Germline V gene sequence: CDR1 SGHTA, CDR2 FQGNSA. Trimming shortened V by 2 bases and J by 0 bases, and 14 bases separated the two germline ends.

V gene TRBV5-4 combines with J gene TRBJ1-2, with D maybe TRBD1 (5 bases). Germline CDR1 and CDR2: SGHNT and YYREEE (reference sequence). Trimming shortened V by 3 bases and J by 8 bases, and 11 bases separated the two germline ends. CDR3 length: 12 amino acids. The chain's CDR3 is CASSWGGGGYTF. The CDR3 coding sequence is TGTGCCAGCAGCTGGGGGGGAGGCGGCTACACCTTC.

The CDR3 loop is CASSSAGTGGNEQFF. CDR3 in DNA: TGTGCCAGCAGTTCAGCCGGGACAGGGGGCAATGAGCAGTTCTTC. This chain connects TRBV28 to TRBJ2-1, with TRBD1 matching over 11 bases. V lost 4 bases to trimming and J lost 6 bases; unmatched junction nucleotides: 5. CDR1 and CDR2 from the germline V gene are MDHEN and SYDVKM. The CDR3 is made up of 15 amino acids.

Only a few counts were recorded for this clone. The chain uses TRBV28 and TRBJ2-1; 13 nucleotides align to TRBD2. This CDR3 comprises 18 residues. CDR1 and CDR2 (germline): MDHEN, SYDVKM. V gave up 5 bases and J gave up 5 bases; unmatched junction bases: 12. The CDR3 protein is CASSTGTSGVQENNEQFF. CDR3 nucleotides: TGTGCCAGCAGTACCGGGACTAGCGGGGTACAAGAAAACAATGAGCAGTTCTTC.

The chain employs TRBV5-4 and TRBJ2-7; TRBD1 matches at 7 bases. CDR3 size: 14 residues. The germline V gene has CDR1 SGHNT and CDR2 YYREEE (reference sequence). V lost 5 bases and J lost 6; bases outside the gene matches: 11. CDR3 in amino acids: CASSLGTEPGEQYF. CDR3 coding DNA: TGTGCCAGCAGTCTTGGGACAGAGCCCGGCGAGCAGTACTTC.

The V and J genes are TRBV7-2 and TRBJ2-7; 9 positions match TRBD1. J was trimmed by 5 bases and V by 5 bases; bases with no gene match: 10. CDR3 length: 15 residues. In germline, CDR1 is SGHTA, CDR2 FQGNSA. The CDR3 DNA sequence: TGTGCCAGCAGCAACTCCGGGACAGGGTTCCACGAGCAGTACTTC. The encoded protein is CASSNSGTGFHEQYF. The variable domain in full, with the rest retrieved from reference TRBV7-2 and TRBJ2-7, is GAGVSQSPSNKVTEKGKDVELRCDPISGHTALYWYRQSLGQGLEFLIYFQGNSAPDKSGLPSDRFSAERTGGSVSTLTIQRTQQEDSAVYLCASSNSGTGFHEQYFGPGTRLTVT.

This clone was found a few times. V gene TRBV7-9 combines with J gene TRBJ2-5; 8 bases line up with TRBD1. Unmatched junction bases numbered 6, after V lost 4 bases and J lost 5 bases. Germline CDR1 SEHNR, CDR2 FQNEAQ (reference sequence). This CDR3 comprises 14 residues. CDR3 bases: TGTGCCAGCAGCTCCTGGACAGGGTGGGAGACCCAGTACTTC. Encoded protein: CASSSWTGWETQYF.

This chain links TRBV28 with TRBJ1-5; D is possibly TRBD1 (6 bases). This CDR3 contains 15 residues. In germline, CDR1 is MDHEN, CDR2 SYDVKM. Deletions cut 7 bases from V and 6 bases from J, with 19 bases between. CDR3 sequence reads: CASNSRGTGGQPQHF. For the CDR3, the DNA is TGTGCCAGCAATAGCAGGGGCACTGGGGGTCAGCCCCAGCATTTT.

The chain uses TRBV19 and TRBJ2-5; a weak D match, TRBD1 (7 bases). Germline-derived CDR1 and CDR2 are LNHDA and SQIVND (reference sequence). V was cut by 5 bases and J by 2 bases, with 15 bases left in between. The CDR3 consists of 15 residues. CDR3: CASSSRGTAQETQYF. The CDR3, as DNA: TGTGCCAGTAGTTCACGGGGGACAGCGCAAGAGACCCAGTACTTC.